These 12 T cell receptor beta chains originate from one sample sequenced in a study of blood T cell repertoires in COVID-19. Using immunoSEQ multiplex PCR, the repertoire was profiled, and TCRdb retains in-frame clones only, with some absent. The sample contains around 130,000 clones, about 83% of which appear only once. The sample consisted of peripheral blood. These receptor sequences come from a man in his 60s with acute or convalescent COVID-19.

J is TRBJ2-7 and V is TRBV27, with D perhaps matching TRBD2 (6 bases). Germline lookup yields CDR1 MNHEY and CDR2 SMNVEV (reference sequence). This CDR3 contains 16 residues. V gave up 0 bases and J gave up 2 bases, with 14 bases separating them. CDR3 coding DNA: TGTGCCAGCAGTTTATCGGGCGGCGGGACGCCCTACGAGCAGTACTTC. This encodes CASSLSGGGTPYEQYF.

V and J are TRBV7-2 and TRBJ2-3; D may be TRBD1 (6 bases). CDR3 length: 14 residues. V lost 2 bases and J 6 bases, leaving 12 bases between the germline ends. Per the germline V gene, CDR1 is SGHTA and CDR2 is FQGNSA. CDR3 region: CASSLSGAMDTQYF. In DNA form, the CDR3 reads TGTGCCAGCAGCTTATCAGGGGCCATGGATACGCAGTATTTT. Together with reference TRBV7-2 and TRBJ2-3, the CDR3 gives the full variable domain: GAGVSQSPSNKVTEKGKDVELRCDPISGHTALYWYRQSLGQGLEFLIYFQGNSAPDKSGLPSDRFSAERTGGSVSTLTIQRTQQEDSAVYLCASSLSGAMDTQYFGPGTRLTVL.

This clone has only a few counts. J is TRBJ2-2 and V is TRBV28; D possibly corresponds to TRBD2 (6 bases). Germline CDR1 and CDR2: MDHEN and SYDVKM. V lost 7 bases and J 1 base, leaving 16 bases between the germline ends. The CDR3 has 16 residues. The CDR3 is CASIPRDSQNTGELFF. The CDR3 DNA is TGTGCCAGCATACCACGGGACTCGCAGAACACCGGGGAGCTGTTTTTT. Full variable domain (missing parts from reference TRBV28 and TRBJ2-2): DVKVTQSSRYLVKRTGEKVFLECVQDMDHENMFWYRQDPGLGLRLIYFSYDVKMKEKGDIPEGYSVSREKKERFSLILESASTNQTSMYLCASIPRDSQNTGELFFGEGSRLTVL.

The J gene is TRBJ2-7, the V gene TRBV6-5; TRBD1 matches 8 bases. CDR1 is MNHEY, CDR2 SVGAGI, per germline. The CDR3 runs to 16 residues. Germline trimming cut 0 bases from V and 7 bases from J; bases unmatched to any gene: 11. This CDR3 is CASSYSISAGGREQYF. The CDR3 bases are TGTGCCAGCAGTTACTCGATTAGCGCAGGGGGCAGGGAGCAGTACTTC.

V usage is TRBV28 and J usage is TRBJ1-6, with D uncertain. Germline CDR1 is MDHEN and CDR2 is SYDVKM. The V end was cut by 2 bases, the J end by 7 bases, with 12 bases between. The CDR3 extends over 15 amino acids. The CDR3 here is CASSLRAGSNSPLHF. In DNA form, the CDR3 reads TGTGCCAGCAGTTTAAGGGCGGGGTCCAATTCACCCCTCCACTTT.

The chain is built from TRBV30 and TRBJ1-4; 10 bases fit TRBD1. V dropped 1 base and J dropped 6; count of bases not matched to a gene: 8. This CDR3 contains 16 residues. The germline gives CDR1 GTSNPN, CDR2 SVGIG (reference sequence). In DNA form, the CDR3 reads TGTGCCTGGAGTGCGCCGGGACAGGGGTCGGATGAAAAACTGTTTTTT. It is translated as CAWSAPGQGSDEKLFF.

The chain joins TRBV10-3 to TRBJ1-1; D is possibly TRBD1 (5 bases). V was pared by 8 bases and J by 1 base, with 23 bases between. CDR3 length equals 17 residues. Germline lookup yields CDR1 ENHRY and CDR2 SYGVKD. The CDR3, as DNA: TGTGCCATCTCGGATTGGGCAGCAGGGATTAAGAACACTGAAGCTTTCTTT. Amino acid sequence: CAISDWAAGIKNTEAFF.

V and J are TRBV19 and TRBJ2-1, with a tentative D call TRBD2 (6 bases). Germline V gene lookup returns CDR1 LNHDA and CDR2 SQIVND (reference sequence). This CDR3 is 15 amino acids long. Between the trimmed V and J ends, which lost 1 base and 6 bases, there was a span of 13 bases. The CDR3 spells CASSIGSGYTNEQFF. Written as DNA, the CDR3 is TGTGCCAGTAGTATAGGTAGCGGATACACCAATGAGCAGTTCTTC.

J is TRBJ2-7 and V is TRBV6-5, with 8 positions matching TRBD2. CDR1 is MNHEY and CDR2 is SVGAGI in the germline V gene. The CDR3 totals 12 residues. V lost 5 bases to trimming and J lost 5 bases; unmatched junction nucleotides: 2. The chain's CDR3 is CASSRGGHEQYF. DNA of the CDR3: TGTGCCAGCAGTCGGGGGGGTCACGAGCAGTACTTC.

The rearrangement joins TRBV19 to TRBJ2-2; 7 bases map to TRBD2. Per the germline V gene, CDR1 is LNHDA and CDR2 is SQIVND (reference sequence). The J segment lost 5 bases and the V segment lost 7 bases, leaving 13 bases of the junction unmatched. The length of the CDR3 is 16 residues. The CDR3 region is CASTSTGTKITGELFF. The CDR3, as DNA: TGTGCCAGTACCTCCACCGGGACTAAGATAACCGGGGAGCTGTTTTTT.

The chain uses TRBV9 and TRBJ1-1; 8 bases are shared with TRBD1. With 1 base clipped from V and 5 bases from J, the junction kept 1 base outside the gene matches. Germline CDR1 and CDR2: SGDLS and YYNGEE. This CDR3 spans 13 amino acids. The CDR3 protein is CASSVTGGTEAFF. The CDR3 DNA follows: TGTGCCAGCAGCGTAACAGGGGGTACTGAAGCTTTCTTT.

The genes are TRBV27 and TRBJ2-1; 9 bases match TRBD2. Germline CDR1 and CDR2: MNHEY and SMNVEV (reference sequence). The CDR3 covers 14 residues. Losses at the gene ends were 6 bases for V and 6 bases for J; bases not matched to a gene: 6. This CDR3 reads CASRPSGTVNEQFF. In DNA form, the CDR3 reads TGTGCCAGCAGACCTAGCGGGACGGTCAATGAGCAGTTCTTC.